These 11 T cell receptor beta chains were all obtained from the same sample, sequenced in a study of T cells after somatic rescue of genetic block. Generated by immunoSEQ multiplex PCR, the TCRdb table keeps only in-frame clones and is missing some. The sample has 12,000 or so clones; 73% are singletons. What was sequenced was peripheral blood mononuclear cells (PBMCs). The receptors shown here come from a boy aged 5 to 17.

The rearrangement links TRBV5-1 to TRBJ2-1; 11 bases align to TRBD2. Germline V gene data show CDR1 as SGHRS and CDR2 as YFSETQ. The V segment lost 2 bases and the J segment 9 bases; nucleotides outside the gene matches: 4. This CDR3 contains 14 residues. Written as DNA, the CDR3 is TGCGCCAGCAGCTTCCTACTAGCGGGAGTTGAGCAGTTCTTC. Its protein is CASSFLLAGVEQFF. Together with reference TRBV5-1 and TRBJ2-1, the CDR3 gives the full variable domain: KAGVTQTPRYLIKTRGQQVTLSCSPISGHRSVSWYQQTPGQGLQFLFEYFSETQRNKGNFPGRFSGRQFSNSRSEMNVSTLELGDSALYLCASSFLLAGVEQFFGPGTRLTVL.

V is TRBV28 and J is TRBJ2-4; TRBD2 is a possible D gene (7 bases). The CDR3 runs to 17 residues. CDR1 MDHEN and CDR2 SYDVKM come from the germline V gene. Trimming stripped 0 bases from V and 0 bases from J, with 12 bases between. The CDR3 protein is CASSLWGGLIAKNIQYF. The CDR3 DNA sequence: TGTGCCAGCAGTTTATGGGGGGGGCTTATAGCCAAAAACATTCAGTACTTC.

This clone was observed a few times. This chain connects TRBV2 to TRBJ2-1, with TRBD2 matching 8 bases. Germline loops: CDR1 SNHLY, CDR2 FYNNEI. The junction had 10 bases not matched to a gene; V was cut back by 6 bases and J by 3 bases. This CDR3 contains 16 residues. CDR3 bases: TGTGCCAGCAGGGTCGAAGCGGGAGCTATCTACAATGAGCAGTTCTTC. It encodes CASRVEAGAIYNEQFF.

CDR3 DNA sequence: TGTGCCACCGTGAGGTACTCTAGCACAGATACGCAGTATTTT. Protein product: CATVRYSSTDTQYF. The V gene is TRBV7-9, the J gene TRBJ2-3; D unclear. Trimming removed 10 bases at V and 0 bases at J, with 14 bases between. CDR3 length: 14 residues. Looked up from germline, CDR1 is SEHNR and CDR2 is FQNEAQ (reference sequence).

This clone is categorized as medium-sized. CDR3 sequence reads: CASSAPGAGKNIQYF. In DNA form, the CDR3 reads TGTGCCAGCAGCGCTCCAGGGGCGGGCAAAAACATTCAGTACTTC. This chain links TRBV9 with TRBJ2-4; D is possibly TRBD1 (6 bases). This CDR3 is 15 amino acids long. Trimming pared 3 bases from V and 3 bases from J, leaving 13 bases between. Germline-derived CDR1 and CDR2 are SGDLS and YYNGEE.

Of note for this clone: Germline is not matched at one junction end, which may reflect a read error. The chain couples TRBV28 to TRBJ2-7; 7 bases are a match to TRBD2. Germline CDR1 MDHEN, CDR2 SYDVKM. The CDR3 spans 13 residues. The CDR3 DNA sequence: TGTGCCAGCAGTTTCCGTAGAGGCGGCCGGGAGGACTTC. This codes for CASSFRRGGREDF. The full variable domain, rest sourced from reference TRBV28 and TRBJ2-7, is DVKVTQSSRYLVKRTGEKVFLECVQDMDHENMFWYRQDPGLGLRLIYFSYDVKMKEKGDIPEGYSVSREKKERFSLILESASTNQTSMYLCASSFRRGGREDFGPGTRLTVT.

The CDR3 sequence: CASSVRGLREKLFF. CDR3 sequence (DNA): TGTGCCAGCAGCGTTCGGGGCCTCCGGGAAAAACTGTTTTTT. The chain is built from TRBV7-9 and TRBJ1-4; weak D call: TRBD1 (5 bases). V was clipped by 5 bases and J by 8 bases, with 15 bases between them. Germline V gene sequence: CDR1 SEHNR, CDR2 FQNEAQ (reference sequence). This CDR3 comprises 14 residues. The variable domain in full, completed from reference TRBV7-9 and TRBJ1-4, reads DTGVSQNPRHKITKRGQNVTFRCDPISEHNRLYWYRQTLGQGPEFLTYFQNEAQLEKSRLLSDRFSAERPKGSFSTLEIQRTEQGDSAMYLCASSVRGLREKLFFGSGTQLSVL.

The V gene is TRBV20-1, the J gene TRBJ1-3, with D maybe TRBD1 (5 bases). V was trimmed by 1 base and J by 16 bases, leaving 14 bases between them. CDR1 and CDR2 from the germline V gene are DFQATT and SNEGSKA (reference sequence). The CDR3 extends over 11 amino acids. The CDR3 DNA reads TGCAGTGCTAGAGGGGTTGGGGCGGGGTATTTT. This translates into CSARGVGAGYF.

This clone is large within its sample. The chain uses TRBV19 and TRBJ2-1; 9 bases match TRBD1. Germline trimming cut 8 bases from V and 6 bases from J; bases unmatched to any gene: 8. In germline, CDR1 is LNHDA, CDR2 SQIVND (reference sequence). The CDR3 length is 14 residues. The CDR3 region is CASGETGGGNEQFF. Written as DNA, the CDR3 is TGTGCCAGTGGTGAGACAGGGGGAGGCAATGAGCAGTTCTTC.

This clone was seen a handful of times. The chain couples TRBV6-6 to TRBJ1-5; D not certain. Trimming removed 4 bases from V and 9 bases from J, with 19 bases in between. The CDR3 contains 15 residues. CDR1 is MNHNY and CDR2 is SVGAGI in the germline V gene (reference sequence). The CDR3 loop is CASSSPGKGEGPQHF. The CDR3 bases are TGTGCCAGCAGTTCCCCCGGGAAGGGTGAGGGGCCCCAGCATTTT.

The CDR3 DNA follows: TGTGCCAGTAGTGTATTTCAGGGGCCAAGCAATCAGCCCCAGCATTTT. It yields the protein CASSVFQGPSNQPQHF. V and J are TRBV19 and TRBJ1-5; D might be TRBD1 (6 bases). This CDR3 has 16 residues. Germline CDR1 reads LNHDA; CDR2 reads SQIVND (reference sequence). Trimming shortened V by 5 bases and J by 1 base, and 15 bases separated the two germline ends.